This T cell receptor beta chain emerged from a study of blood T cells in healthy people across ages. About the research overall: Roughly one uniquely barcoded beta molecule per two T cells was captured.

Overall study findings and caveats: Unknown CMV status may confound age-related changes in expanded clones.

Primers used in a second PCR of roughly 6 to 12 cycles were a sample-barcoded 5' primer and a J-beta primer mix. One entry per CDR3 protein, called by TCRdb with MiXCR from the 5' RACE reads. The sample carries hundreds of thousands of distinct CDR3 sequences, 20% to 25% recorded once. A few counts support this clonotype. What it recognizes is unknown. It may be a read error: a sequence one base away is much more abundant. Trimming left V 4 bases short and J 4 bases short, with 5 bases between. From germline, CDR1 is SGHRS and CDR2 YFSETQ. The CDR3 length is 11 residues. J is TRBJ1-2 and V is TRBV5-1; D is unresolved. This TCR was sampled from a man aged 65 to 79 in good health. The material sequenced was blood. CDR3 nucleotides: TGCGCCAGCAGCGAGAGCTATGGCTACACCTTC. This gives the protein CASSESYGYTF.